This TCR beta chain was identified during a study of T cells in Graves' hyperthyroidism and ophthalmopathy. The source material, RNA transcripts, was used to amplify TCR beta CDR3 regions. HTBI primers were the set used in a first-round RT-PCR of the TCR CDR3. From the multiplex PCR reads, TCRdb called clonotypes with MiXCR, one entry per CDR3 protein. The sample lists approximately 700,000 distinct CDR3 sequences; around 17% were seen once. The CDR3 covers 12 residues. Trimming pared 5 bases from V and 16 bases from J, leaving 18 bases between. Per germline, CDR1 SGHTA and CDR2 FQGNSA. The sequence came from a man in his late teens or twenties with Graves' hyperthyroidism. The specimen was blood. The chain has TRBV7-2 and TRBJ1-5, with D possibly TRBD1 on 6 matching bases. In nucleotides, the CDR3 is TGTGCCAGCAGCCTAGGGGCGGGACACCCTCATTTT. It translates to CASSLGAGHPHF.